The clone carrying this T cell receptor (beta chain) was seen a handful of times. The antigen remains undetermined. This record comes from a study of beta chain features in type 1 diabetes. Unmatched junction bases numbered 11, after V lost 2 bases and J lost 6 bases. The CDR3 sequence is 15 residues long. The germline V gene has CDR1 GTSNPN and CDR2 SVGIG (reference sequence). Sequencing targeted expressed TCRB transcripts, as all isolated RNA had been reverse transcribed. TCRdb keeps only in-frame clones here, not all; method: immunoSEQ multiplex PCR. The data hold about 170,000 clones, with around 7.9% observed a single time. Study-wide results and caveats: In all four CD4+ subsets, TCRB CDR3 length was significantly, moderately reduced in type 1 diabetes.

The rearrangement links TRBV30 to TRBJ2-7, with 9 bases aligning to TRBD1. The sequence was collected from a man between 18 and 29 years old with type 1 diabetes. The sequenced sample was central memory CD4+ T cells from blood. CDR3 nucleotides: TGTGCCTGGAGTCACACAGGGGGCCGGGATCGCGAGCAGTACTTC. It specifies CAWSHTGGRDREQYF.